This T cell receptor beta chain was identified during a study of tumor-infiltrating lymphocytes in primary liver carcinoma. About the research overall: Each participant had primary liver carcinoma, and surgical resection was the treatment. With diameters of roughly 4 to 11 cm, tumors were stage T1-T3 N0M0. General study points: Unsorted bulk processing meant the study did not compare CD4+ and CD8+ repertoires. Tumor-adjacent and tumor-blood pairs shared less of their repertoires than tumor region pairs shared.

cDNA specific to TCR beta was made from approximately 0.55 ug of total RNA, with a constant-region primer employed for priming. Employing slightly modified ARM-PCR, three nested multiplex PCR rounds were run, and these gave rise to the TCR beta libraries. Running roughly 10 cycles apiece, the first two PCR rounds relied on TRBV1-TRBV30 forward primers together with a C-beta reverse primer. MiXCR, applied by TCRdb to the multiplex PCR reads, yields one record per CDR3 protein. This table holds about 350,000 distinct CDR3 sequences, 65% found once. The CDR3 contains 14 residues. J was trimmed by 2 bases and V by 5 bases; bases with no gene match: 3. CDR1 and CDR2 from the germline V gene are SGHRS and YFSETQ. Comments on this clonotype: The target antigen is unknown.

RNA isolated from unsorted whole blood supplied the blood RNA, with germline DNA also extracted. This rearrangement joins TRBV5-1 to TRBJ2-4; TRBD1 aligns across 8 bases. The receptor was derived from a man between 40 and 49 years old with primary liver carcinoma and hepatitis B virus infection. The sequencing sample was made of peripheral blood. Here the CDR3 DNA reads TGCGCCAGCAGTGCAGGGGGCCCCAAAAACATTCAGTACTTC. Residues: CASSAGGPKNIQYF. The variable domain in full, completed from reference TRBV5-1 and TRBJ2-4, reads KAGVTQTPRYLIKTRGQQVTLSCSPISGHRSVSWYQQTPGQGLQFLFEYFSETQRNKGNFPGRFSGRQFSNSRSEMNVSTLELGDSALYLCASSAGGPKNIQYFGAGTRLSVL.